This TCR beta chain was identified in a study of T cell changes during pregnancy in multiple sclerosis. Repertoires were generated with immunoSEQ multiplex PCR, while TCRdb's copy carries only in-frame clones and drops some. This sample has tens of thousands of clones, with about 93% found just once. The sequences come from peripheral blood, collected in the first trimester of pregnancy. The receptor was isolated from a female donor with multiple sclerosis, enrolled in a pregnancy study.

The DNA of the CDR3 is TGTGCCACCAGCCCTAGACTAGCGGGAGGCACTACGCAGTATTTT. This encodes CATSPRLAGGTTQYF. The gene calls are TRBV15 and TRBJ2-3; 13 bases agree with TRBD2. The germline V gene encodes CDR1 LNHNV and CDR2 YYDKDF (reference sequence). This CDR3 is built from 15 residues. J gave up 8 bases and V 5 bases, and 7 bases lay outside the gene matches.